The 16 T cell receptor beta chains below were found in one sample sequenced in a study of blood T cell repertoires in COVID-19. Data came from immunoSEQ multiplex PCR; TCRdb stores just in-frame clones and leaves some out. Among 100,000 to 150,000 clones, approximately 68% were seen once, and the ten largest hold roughly 2%. Sequencing was performed on peripheral blood. The receptors were sampled from a woman aged 70-85 years with acute or convalescent COVID-19.

This clone was seen more than once but under ten times. The chain uses TRBV3-1 (or the pseudogene TRBV3-2) and TRBJ1-2; tentative D call: TRBD1 (6 bases). Trimming removed 5 bases at V and 3 bases at J, with 13 bases between. Per germline, CDR1 LGHDT and CDR2 YNNKEL (reference sequence). The CDR3 is 14 residues long. The CDR3 DNA reads TGTGCCAGCAGCTTAGGGGGGGCGGACTATGGCTACACCTTC. Protein: CASSLGGADYGYTF.

The chain combines TRBV5-6 with TRBJ2-7, with a tentative D call TRBD2 (5 bases). The V and J ends lost 4 bases and 2 bases respectively, with 13 bases between them. CDR1 is SGHDT, CDR2 YYEEEE, per germline. CDR3 length: 14 residues. As DNA, the CDR3 is TGTGCCAGCAGCGGGGATGGGAGCCCCTACGAGCAGTACTTC. Translating it yields CASSGDGSPYEQYF.

The gene calls are TRBV10-3 and TRBJ2-7; no clear D. The CDR3 runs 12 residues. Germline V gives CDR1 ENHRY, CDR2 SYGVKD. Trimming left V 6 bases short and J 5 bases short, with 11 bases between. CDR3 residues: CAIRLERNEQYF. CDR3 DNA sequence: TGTGCCATCAGGCTAGAGAGAAACGAGCAGTACTTC.

This chain joins TRBV11-2 and TRBJ2-5; 7 nucleotides match TRBD2. Germline CDR1 and CDR2: SGHAT and FQNNGV. After removal of 5 bases from V and 2 bases from J, the junction contained 5 bases not matched to a gene. This CDR3 has 14 residues. CDR3 coding DNA: TGTGCCAGCAGCCCCTCGGGACTACAAGAGACCCAGTACTTC. Its translation: CASSPSGLQETQYF.

The rearrangement links TRBV19 to TRBJ2-2, with D possibly TRBD1 on 6 matching bases. With 6 bases removed from V and 1 base from J, the gap between germline ends came to 9 bases. The CDR3 is made up of 14 amino acids. Germline CDR1 and CDR2: LNHDA and SQIVND (reference sequence). The CDR3 spells CASRSRGNTGELFF. In nucleotides, the CDR3 is TGTGCCAGTAGAAGCAGGGGGAACACCGGGGAGCTGTTTTTT.

The rearrangement uses TRBV4-2 and TRBJ1-6; 9 bases match TRBD1. The CDR3 runs 16 residues. Germline V CDR1 and CDR2: LGHNA, YNFKEQ. Trimming cost V 4 bases and J 9 bases; bases outside gene matches: 10. The CDR3 loop is CASSPLLQGASSPLHF. The CDR3 DNA reads TGTGCCAGCAGCCCACTCCTACAGGGGGCTAGTTCACCCCTCCACTTT.

This chain uses TRBV6-5 with TRBJ1-5, with TRBD1 as a possible D gene (6 bases). The germline gives CDR1 MNHEY, CDR2 SVGAGI. This CDR3 region has 13 residues. V lost 6 bases, J lost 6 bases, and 12 bases lay in between. CDR3 DNA sequence: TGTGCCAGCAGAGGGGGAAGAGGTCAGCCCCAGCATTTT. This codes for CASRGGRGQPQHF.

The V gene is TRBV21-1, the J gene TRBJ2-1; the DNA was not compared with TRBD2, the D call given in the table. TRBV21-1 is flagged as a pseudogene. This CDR3 has 17 amino acids. The CDR3 spells CASSKRGMPSSYNEQFF. For the CDR3, the DNA is TGTGCCAGCAGCAAAAGAGGGATGCCTAGCTCCTACAATGAGCAGTTCTTC.

This sequence joins TRBV6-5 and TRBJ2-1, with D possibly being TRBD1 (6 bases). Trimming shortened V by 6 bases and J by 3 bases, and 15 bases separated the two germline ends. The CDR3 consists of 15 residues. CDR1 MNHEY and CDR2 SVGAGI come from the germline V gene. The CDR3: CASSPEGQIYNEQFF. In DNA form, the CDR3 reads TGTGCCAGCAGCCCCGAGGGACAAATCTACAATGAGCAGTTCTTC.

This clone was seen more than once but under ten times. The chain combines TRBV30 with TRBJ2-4, with TRBD1 identical over 11 bases. The J segment lost 8 bases and the V segment lost 4 bases, leaving 7 bases of the junction unmatched. Germline CDR1 GTSNPN, CDR2 SVGIG (reference sequence). The CDR3 extends over 14 amino acids. The CDR3 sequence is CAWNLGQGGDIQYF. CDR3 nucleotide sequence: TGTGCCTGGAACCTGGGACAGGGGGGGGACATTCAGTACTTC.

The V call is TRBV5-6, the J call TRBJ2-7; D may be TRBD1 (5 bases). The CDR3 is 11 residues long. V lost 4 bases and J 5 bases, leaving 7 bases between the germline ends. CDR1 is SGHDT, CDR2 YYEEEE, per germline. The CDR3, as DNA: TGTGCCAGCAGCAGGGGCAACGAGCAGTACTTC. Residues: CASSRGNEQYF.

The chain joins TRBV27 to TRBJ1-5; D unresolved. Germline loops: CDR1 MNHEY, CDR2 SMNVEV (reference sequence). This CDR3 contains 14 residues. Trimming took off 8 bases at V and 2 bases at J, with 13 bases between the two ends. This chain's CDR3 is CASSPREGNQPQHF. The DNA of the CDR3 is TGTGCCAGCTCTCCCCGGGAGGGCAATCAGCCCCAGCATTTT.

This clone is medium-sized. The genes are TRBV2 and TRBJ1-6; the D gene is possibly TRBD1 (6 bases). The germline V gene encodes CDR1 SNHLY and CDR2 FYNNEI. The CDR3 spans 14 residues. V lost 1 base and J lost 8, with 9 bases in between. This chain's CDR3 is CASSEGAGDSPLHF. The CDR3 coding sequence is TGTGCCAGCAGTGAAGGGGCAGGGGATTCACCCCTCCACTTT.

This chain joins TRBV28 and TRBJ2-5; the match to TRBD1 covers 7 bases. Looked up from germline, CDR1 is MDHEN and CDR2 is SYDVKM. Trimming removed 5 bases from V and 0 bases from J; junction bases left unmatched: 12. This CDR3 spans 17 amino acids. This chain's CDR3 is CASSPHPGQPYQETQYF. For the CDR3, the DNA is TGTGCCAGCAGTCCCCATCCGGGACAGCCGTACCAAGAGACCCAGTACTTC.

The rearrangement links TRBV6-6 to TRBJ2-7, with D possibly matching TRBD1 (5 bases). The germline V gene has CDR1 MNHNY and CDR2 SVGAGI (reference sequence). Trimming removed 4 bases at V and 2 bases at J, with 12 bases between. The CDR3 has 14 amino acids. DNA for the CDR3: TGTGCCAGCAGTTTGGGGCAGCTTCCCTACGAGCAGTACTTC. Translating it yields CASSLGQLPYEQYF.

The chain couples TRBV2 to TRBJ2-1, with no clear D. V lost 7 bases, J lost 3 bases, and 4 bases lay in between. This CDR3 contains 11 residues. CDR1 is SNHLY and CDR2 is FYNNEI in the germline V gene. CDR3 nucleotides: TGTGCCAGCATCGGCTACAATGAGCAGTTCTTC. Translating gives CASIGYNEQFF.